The entry below describes one T cell receptor beta chain. Its cognate antigen is unknown. Other DNA sequences in this specimen translate into the identical CDR3. This entry is derived from a study of shared clonotypes between healthy human individuals. Whole-study results and caveats: Naive subsets typically showed greater estimated richness than memory subsets.

This CDR3 region has 15 residues. CDR1 is SGHRS and CDR2 is YFSETQ in the germline V gene. J gave up 6 bases and V 0 bases, and 9 bases lay outside the gene matches. Sorted-subset replicate PCRs used around 200 ng of genomic DNA. This amount corresponded to 33,000 or so T cell genomes. Some clones are missing from TCRdb's copy, which holds only in-frame ones; the method was immunoSEQ multiplex PCR. Here the sample spans about 700,000 clones, around two thirds being singletons. The sequence was obtained from a woman aged 30 to 39 in good health. V and J are TRBV5-1 and TRBJ2-7, with 7 bases lining up with TRBD1. The sample taken for sequencing was memory CD4+ T cells sorted from blood. This sample's subset: CD45RA-negative fraction. The CDR3: CASSLGDRDRGEQYF. The DNA of the CDR3 is TGCGCCAGCAGCTTGGGCGACAGGGATAGGGGCGAGCAGTACTTC.